The 27 T cell receptor beta chains in this list originate from one sample, sequenced in a study of CD8 T cells in ankylosing spondylitis. TCRdb recomputed calls from the 5' RACE reads with MiXCR, one row per CDR3 protein. The sample gives roughly 150,000 distinct CDR3 sequences, under 35% of which show up once; 6% is in the top ten. The sample taken for sequencing was synovial fluid, either unsorted or a sorted T cell fraction (not recorded which). The source is a male donor with ankylosing spondylitis.

With regard to this clonotype: No conserved phenylalanine or tryptophan is present at the end of the CDR3, so a read error is the likely explanation. The V call is TRBV7-9, the J call TRBJ2-7; no clear D. Germline V gene sequence: CDR1 SEHNR, CDR2 FQNEAQ (reference sequence). The V end was cut by 1 base, the J end by 3 bases, with 10 bases between. The CDR3 has 14 amino acids. The DNA of the CDR3 is TGTGCCAGCAGCTTAGACGCTAGTCACTACGAGCAGTACCTC. Translating gives CASSLDASHYEQYL.

The V and J genes are TRBV20-1 and TRBJ1-4; the match to TRBD1 covers 7 bases. Germline CDR1 is DFQATT and CDR2 is SNEGSKA (reference sequence). Trimming cost V 3 bases and J 6 bases; bases outside gene matches: 4. The CDR3 runs 13 residues. CDR3: CSASGTVDEKLFF. The DNA of the CDR3 is TGCAGTGCTAGTGGGACAGTCGATGAAAAACTGTTTTTT.

This clonotype was seen only a few times. This chain connects TRBV5-1 to TRBJ1-1; TRBD1 aligns across 11 bases. The germline gives CDR1 SGHRS, CDR2 YFSETQ. CDR3 length: 15 residues. Trimming removed 0 bases from V and 8 bases from J; junction bases left unmatched: 6. The CDR3 protein is CASSLAGTGGAEAFF. The CDR3 bases are TGCGCCAGCAGCTTGGCCGGGACAGGGGGAGCCGAAGCTTTCTTT.

V usage is TRBV27 and J usage is TRBJ2-1, with 8 bases matching TRBD1. CDR3 length: 14 amino acids. The ends lost 5 bases at V and 4 bases at J; junction bases unmatched: 4. Germline V CDR1 and CDR2: MNHEY, SMNVEV (reference sequence). The CDR3 protein is CASSTGTGYNEQFF. For the CDR3, the DNA is TGTGCCAGCAGTACCGGGACAGGTTACAATGAGCAGTTCTTC.

This sequence joins TRBV5-1 and TRBJ2-2, with D perhaps matching TRBD1 (5 bases). The germline CDR1 and CDR2 sequences are SGHRS and YFSETQ. The CDR3 extends over 16 amino acids. V was pared by 6 bases and J by 3 bases, with 18 bases between. This CDR3 is CASTLGRGKDTGELFF. CDR3 sequence (DNA): TGCGCCAGCACCTTAGGAAGGGGCAAAGACACCGGGGAGCTGTTTTTT. Full variable domain (rest looked up from reference TRBV5-1 and TRBJ2-2): KAGVTQTPRYLIKTRGQQVTLSCSPISGHRSVSWYQQTPGQGLQFLFEYFSETQRNKGNFPGRFSGRQFSNSRSEMNVSTLELGDSALYLCASTLGRGKDTGELFFGEGSRLTVL.

The CDR3 DNA reads as TGCAGTGCGCCTCGGGCGGACAGGGTGCACCCTGAAGCTTTCTTT. Translation: CSAPRADRVHPEAFF. The rearrangement uses TRBV20-1 and TRBJ1-1, with 8 bases identical to TRBD1. Germline assignment: CDR1 DFQATT and CDR2 SNEGSKA (reference sequence). The CDR3 extends over 15 amino acids. V gave up 6 bases and J gave up 6 bases; unmatched junction bases: 15.

This chain uses TRBV4-1 with TRBJ1-1, with a weak D call TRBD1 (5 bases). CDR1 and CDR2 (germline): MGHRA, YSYEKL. V dropped 0 bases and J dropped 6 bases, with 11 bases sitting between them. There are 14 residues in the CDR3. CDR3 residues: CASSQDRGGAEAFF. Written as DNA, the CDR3 is TGCGCCAGCAGCCAAGATAGGGGAGGGGCTGAAGCTTTCTTT.

The rearrangement joins TRBV2 to TRBJ1-1; no reliable D call. The CDR3 runs to 14 residues. Germline loops: CDR1 SNHLY, CDR2 FYNNEI. Deletions cut 7 bases from V and 5 bases from J, with 17 bases between. CDR3 protein: CASTGRVGRTEAFF. The CDR3 nucleotides are TGTGCCAGCACCGGGCGGGTCGGGAGGACTGAAGCTTTCTTT.

The chain is built from TRBV28 and TRBJ2-1; a possible D gene is TRBD1 (5 bases). Trimming left V 5 bases short and J 1 base short, with 15 bases between. The CDR3 is 16 amino acids. Germline V CDR1 and CDR2: MDHEN, SYDVKM. CDR3 coding DNA: TGTGCCAGCAGTCCAAGCCAGGGATTATCCTACAATGAGCAGTTCTTC. As protein: CASSPSQGLSYNEQFF.

The V gene is TRBV29-1, the J gene TRBJ2-3; TRBD2 aligns across 15 bases. CDR3 size: 15 residues. Germline CDR1 reads SQVTM; CDR2 reads ANQGSEA. Trimming at V came to 6 bases and at J to 1 base, leaving 2 bases not matched to a gene. The CDR3 is CSVRTSGRGTDTQYF. DNA for the CDR3: TGCAGCGTCCGGACTAGCGGGAGGGGCACAGATACGCAGTATTTT.

This rearrangement joins TRBV29-1 to TRBJ2-1; possibly TRBD2 for D (6 bases). This CDR3 contains 14 residues. V was pared by 5 bases and J by 2 bases, with 13 bases between. From germline, CDR1 is SQVTM and CDR2 ANQGSEA. DNA for the CDR3: TGCAGCGTTCCCGGGACTGCCGCCTACAATGAGCAGTTCTTC. This translates into CSVPGTAAYNEQFF.

This clonotype appeared a few times. This chain links TRBV5-1 with TRBJ2-3; weak D call: TRBD2 (5 bases). Germline-derived CDR1 and CDR2 are SGHRS and YFSETQ. CDR3 size: 15 residues. V was pared by 4 bases and J by 0 bases, with 12 bases between. CDR3 bases: TGCGCCAGCAGCAAGACTACCGCTAGCACAGATACGCAGTATTTT. The encoded protein is CASSKTTASTDTQYF.

This clonotype has a handful of counts. The genes are TRBV12-3 or TRBV12-4 and TRBJ1-4, with 7 nucleotides matching TRBD1. This CDR3 has 15 residues. The V segment lost 6 bases and the J segment 8 bases; nucleotides outside the gene matches: 12. The CDR3 region has the DNA TGTGCCAGCAGGCCGACGACAGGGCCTGCCGAAAAACTGTTTTTT. Translated, it gives CASRPTTGPAEKLFF.

There are many counts of this clonotype. This chain connects TRBV20-1 to TRBJ1-1; D remains ambiguous. Trimming removed 6 bases at V and 4 bases at J, with 18 bases between. The CDR3 runs 14 residues. Germline lookup yields CDR1 DFQATT and CDR2 SNEGSKA (reference sequence). The CDR3 sequence is CSAAQKEIGTEAFF. CDR3 nucleotides: TGCAGTGCCGCACAAAAAGAAATCGGCACTGAAGCTTTCTTT.

This clonotype came up many times. V gene TRBV2 combines with J gene TRBJ1-1; 8 bases fit TRBD1. The CDR3 is made up of 15 amino acids. The germline CDR1 and CDR2 sequences are SNHLY and FYNNEI. The V and J ends lost 8 bases and 1 base, in that order; junction bases with no gene match: 9. The CDR3, as DNA: TGTGCCAGCTCCTCAGGGGGCGTAGGGAACACTGAAGCTTTCTTT. As protein: CASSSGGVGNTEAFF.

This clonotype was detected ten times or more. CDR3 sequence reads: CASIRPRSDEQYF. The CDR3 DNA follows: TGTGCCAGCATTCGGCCCAGGTCCGACGAGCAGTACTTC. The rearrangement uses TRBV28 and TRBJ2-7; D unresolved. The CDR3 length is 13 residues. CDR1 MDHEN and CDR2 SYDVKM come from the germline V gene. Trimming left V 7 bases short and J 5 bases short, with 15 bases between.

The chain employs TRBV5-8 and TRBJ2-7; D remains ambiguous. The CDR3 runs to 13 residues. The germline V and J ends were trimmed by 3 bases and 3 bases, with 10 bases remaining between them. Germline lookup yields CDR1 SGHTS and CDR2 YDEGEE. The CDR3 spells CASSSLPYYEQYF. DNA of the CDR3: TGTGCCAGCAGCTCCCTCCCTTACTACGAGCAGTACTTC.

The chain combines TRBV11-2 with TRBJ2-7, with 8 bases aligning to TRBD1. The V segment lost 2 bases and the J segment 0 bases; nucleotides outside the gene matches: 12. Germline lookup yields CDR1 SGHAT and CDR2 FQNNGV. The CDR3 loop spans 18 amino acids. The CDR3 nucleotides are TGTGCCAGCAGCTTAATGCCGAGACAGGGGCGAGACTCCTACGAGCAGTACTTC. Its translation: CASSLMPRQGRDSYEQYF. Combining the CDR3 with reference TRBV11-2 and TRBJ2-7 gives the whole variable domain EAGVAQSPRYKIIEKRQSVAFWCNPISGHATLYWYQQILGQGPKLLIQFQNNGVVDDSQLPKDRFSAERLKGVDSTLKIQPAKLEDSAVYLCASSLMPRQGRDSYEQYFGPGTRLTVT.

The chain is built from TRBV6-5 and TRBJ2-1, with D possibly matching TRBD2 (6 bases). Trimming shortened V by 3 bases and J by 2 bases, and 14 bases separated the two germline ends. The length of the CDR3 is 16 residues. Germline CDR1 MNHEY, CDR2 SVGAGI. The CDR3 nucleotides are TGTGCCAGCAGTTATGTGGCTAGCGAGACCTACAATGAGCAGTTCTTC. Translated: CASSYVASETYNEQFF.

The chain links TRBV2 to TRBJ1-5; weak D call: TRBD1 (5 bases). The V gene lost 1 base and the J gene lost 7 bases, with 11 bases spanning the gap. CDR1 and CDR2 from the germline V gene are SNHLY and FYNNEI. The CDR3 consists of 14 residues. Written as DNA, the CDR3 is TGTGCCAGCAGTGAAGGGCAGGGCGAGCAGCCCCAGCATTTT. This translates into CASSEGQGEQPQHF.

This clonotype was counted between two and nine times. CDR3 nucleotides: TGTGCCAGCTCACCATCCTTTGGAGGGGGCAGCAATCAGCCCCAGCATTTT. Protein: CASSPSFGGGSNQPQHF. The chain employs TRBV18 and TRBJ1-5; 7 bases are shared with TRBD1. The CDR3 is 17 amino acids. The germline CDR1 and CDR2 sequences are KGHSH and LQKENI. J gave up 1 base and V 2 bases, and 8 bases lay outside the gene matches. Full variable domain (remainder filled in from reference TRBV18 and TRBJ1-5): NAGVMQNPRHLVRRRGQEARLRCSPMKGHSHVYWYRQLPEEGLKFMVYLQKENIIDESGMPKERFSAEFPKEGPSILRIQQVVRGDSAAYFCASSPSFGGGSNQPQHFGDGTRLSIL.

In this sample, this clonotype turned up many times. The chain employs TRBV7-2 and TRBJ2-7; D is perhaps TRBD1 (5 bases). Germline V gene data show CDR1 as SGHTA and CDR2 as FQGNSA. V was pared by 7 bases and J by 6 bases, with 19 bases between. CDR3 size: 14 residues. The chain's CDR3 is CASTSSGNFAEQYF. CDR3 DNA sequence: TGTGCCAGCACTTCCTCAGGGAACTTTGCCGAGCAGTACTTC.

This clonotype was counted a few times. The CDR3 protein is CSASPQRNYGYTF. In nucleotides, the CDR3 is TGCAGTGCTAGTCCTCAGCGTAACTATGGCTACACCTTC. This chain connects TRBV20-1 to TRBJ1-2; D remains unclear. In germline, CDR1 is DFQATT, CDR2 SNEGSKA (reference sequence). The CDR3 is 13 residues long. V was clipped by 3 bases and J by 1 base, with 9 bases between them.

In this sample, this clonotype turned up many times. The chain uses TRBV12-3 or TRBV12-4 and TRBJ1-2, with D tentatively TRBD1 (6 bases). With 6 bases removed from V and 4 bases from J, the gap between germline ends came to 18 bases. The CDR3 extends over 15 amino acids. CDR3 loop: CASSPVGGRAYGYTF. In DNA form, the CDR3 reads TGTGCCAGCAGCCCCGTGGGGGGCAGGGCCTATGGCTACACCTTC.

The genes are TRBV7-8 and TRBJ1-2; the match to TRBD1 covers 10 bases. The junction had 10 bases not matched to a gene; V was cut back by 5 bases and J by 7 bases. CDR1 and CDR2 from the germline V gene are SGHVS and FQNEAQ. CDR3 length equals 15 residues. DNA of the CDR3: TGTGCCAGCAGCGCACGACAGGGGGCTACGTCTGGCTACACCTTC. It is translated as CASSARQGATSGYTF.

This clonotype was counted only a few times. The chain links TRBV3-1 to TRBJ1-3; D gene unclear. This CDR3 spans 16 amino acids. V dropped 1 base and J dropped 0 bases, with 10 bases sitting between them. Germline V CDR1 and CDR2: LGHDT, YNNKEL (reference sequence). As DNA, the CDR3 is TGTGCCAGCAGCCAAGCCCCCGGCGCCTCTGGAAACACCATATATTTT. It codes for CASSQAPGASGNTIYF.

This clonotype was observed a few times. The chain joins TRBV6-1 to TRBJ2-1; the match to TRBD2 covers 9 bases. Trimming at V came to 5 bases and at J to 7 bases, leaving 6 bases not matched to a gene. This CDR3 region has 14 residues. CDR1 and CDR2 (germline): MNHNS, SASEGT. CDR3 loop: CASSKSGLANEQFF. CDR3 nucleotide sequence: TGTGCCAGCAGTAAATCGGGACTAGCAAATGAGCAGTTCTTC.